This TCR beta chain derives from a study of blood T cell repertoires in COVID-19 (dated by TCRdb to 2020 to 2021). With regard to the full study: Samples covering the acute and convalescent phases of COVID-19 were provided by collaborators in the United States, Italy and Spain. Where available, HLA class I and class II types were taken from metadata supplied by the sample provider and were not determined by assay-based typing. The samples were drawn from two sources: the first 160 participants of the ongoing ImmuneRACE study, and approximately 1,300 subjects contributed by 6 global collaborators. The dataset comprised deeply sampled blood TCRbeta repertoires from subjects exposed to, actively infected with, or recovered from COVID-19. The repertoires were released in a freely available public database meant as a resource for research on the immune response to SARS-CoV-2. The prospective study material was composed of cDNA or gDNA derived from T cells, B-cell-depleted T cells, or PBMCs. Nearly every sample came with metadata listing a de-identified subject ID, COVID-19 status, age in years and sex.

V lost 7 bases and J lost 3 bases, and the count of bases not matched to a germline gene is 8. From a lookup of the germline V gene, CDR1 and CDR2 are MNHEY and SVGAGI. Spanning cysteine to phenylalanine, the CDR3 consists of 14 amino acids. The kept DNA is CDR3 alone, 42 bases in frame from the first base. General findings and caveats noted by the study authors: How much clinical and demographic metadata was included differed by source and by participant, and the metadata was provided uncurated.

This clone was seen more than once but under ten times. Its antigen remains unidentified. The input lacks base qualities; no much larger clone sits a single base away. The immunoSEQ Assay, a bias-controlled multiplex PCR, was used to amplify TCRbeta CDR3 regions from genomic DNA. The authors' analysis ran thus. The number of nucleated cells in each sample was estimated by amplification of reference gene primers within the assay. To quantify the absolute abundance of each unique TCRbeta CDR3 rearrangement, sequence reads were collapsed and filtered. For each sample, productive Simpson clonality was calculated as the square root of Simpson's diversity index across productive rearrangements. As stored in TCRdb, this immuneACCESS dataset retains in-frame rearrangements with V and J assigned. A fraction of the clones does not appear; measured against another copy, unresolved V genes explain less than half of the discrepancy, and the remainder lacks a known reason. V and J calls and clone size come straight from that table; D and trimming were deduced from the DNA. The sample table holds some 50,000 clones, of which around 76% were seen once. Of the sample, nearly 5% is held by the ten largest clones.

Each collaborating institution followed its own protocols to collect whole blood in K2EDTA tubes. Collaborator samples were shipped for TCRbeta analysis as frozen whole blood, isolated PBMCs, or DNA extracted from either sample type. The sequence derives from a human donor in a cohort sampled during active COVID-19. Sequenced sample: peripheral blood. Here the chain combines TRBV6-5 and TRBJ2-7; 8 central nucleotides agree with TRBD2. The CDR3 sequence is CASIDGAGGYEQYF. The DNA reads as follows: TGTGCCAGCATAGACGGGGCGGGAGGCTACGAGCAGTACTTC.